This TCR beta chain comes out of a study of vaccination effects on CD4 cells after COVID-19. Across the whole study: Participants completed two doses of the BNT162b2 or mRNA-1273 vaccine.

A remark on this clone: Its cognate antigen is unknown.

V lost 0 bases and J lost 2, with 8 bases in between. The V gene's germline CDR1 is MNHNS and CDR2 SASEGT. The CDR3 length is 14 residues. Study conclusions and caveats: Researchers reported few convalescent patients and no early post-infection timepoints in the study. Marked clonal contraction was seen late after vaccination (in both infection- and vaccine-induced clones).

Antigen-specific CD4+ T cells were expanded with viral peptide pools in the ViraFEST assay before sequencing. Following 10 days of culture, CD4+ T cells were isolated. Neither prior SARS-CoV-2 infection nor positive nucleocapsid antibodies were present in the vaccine recipients. IL-2 medium took the place of half the medium on both days 3 and 7. Measured with immunoSEQ multiplex PCR; TCRdb has only the in-frame clones, and not every one. The sample consists of tens of thousands of clones, over 70% of them appearing once. This chain connects TRBV6-1 to TRBJ2-7, with D possibly matching TRBD1 (6 bases). This clonotype was sampled from a human donor who received a COVID-19 vaccine. The sequencing here drew on CD4+ T cells from PBMCs cultured with SARS-CoV-2 spike peptides, taken before COVID-19 vaccination. The CDR3 sequence is CASSEANRAYEQYV. CDR3 nucleotide sequence: TGTGCCAGCAGTGAAGCGAACAGGGCCTACGAGCAGTACGTC.